The 26 T cell receptor beta chains given below trace back to one sample, sequenced in a study of identical twins. TCRdb re-analysed the 5' RACE reads in MiXCR, keeping a single row per CDR3 protein. The table has roughly 480,000 distinct CDR3 sequences, 24% seen once. Separately, the same data were catalogued under a study of T cells expressing NK-cell markers.

Specimen: CD4+ T cells sorted from blood. These receptors were obtained from a woman aged 18-29 years in good health.

The V gene is TRBV10-3, the J gene TRBJ1-1, with no clear D. There are 13 residues in the CDR3. CDR1 is ENHRY, CDR2 SYGVKD, per germline. V was cut by 6 bases and J by 3 bases, with 11 bases left in between. CDR3 loop: CAISAVGHTEAFF. The DNA of the CDR3 is TGTGCCATCAGCGCGGTTGGTCACACTGAAGCTTTCTTT.

J is TRBJ2-1 and V is TRBV6-1; the D gene is possibly TRBD1 (5 bases). Trimming left V 6 bases short and J 0 bases short, with 15 bases between. CDR3 size: 16 residues. In germline, CDR1 is MNHNS, CDR2 SASEGT. The CDR3 sequence: CASRLGPDISYNEQFF. For the CDR3, the DNA is TGTGCCAGCAGGCTGGGCCCGGACATCTCCTACAATGAGCAGTTCTTC.

The rearrangement links TRBV5-1 to TRBJ2-1; D is possibly TRBD1 or TRBD2 (5 bases each). The CDR3 is made up of 15 amino acids. V gave up 4 bases and J gave up 4 bases, with 15 bases separating them. CDR1 and CDR2 from the germline V gene are SGHRS and YFSETQ. CDR3 sequence: CASSRAPGRYNEQFF. CDR3 DNA sequence: TGCGCCAGCAGCAGGGCCCCGGGACGGTACAATGAGCAGTTCTTC.

This clonotype has a handful of counts. The chain employs TRBV20-1 and TRBJ1-5, with D perhaps matching TRBD1 (5 bases). This CDR3 region has 15 residues. V lost 0 bases and J lost 4, with 13 bases in between. The germline V gene encodes CDR1 DFQATT and CDR2 SNEGSKA (reference sequence). In DNA form, the CDR3 reads TGCAGTGCTAGAGATCAGGGCAGGGCGAATCAGCCCCAGCATTTT. Encoded protein: CSARDQGRANQPQHF.

The V call is TRBV2, the J call TRBJ1-1; D is unresolved. V lost 6 bases and J lost 4, with 9 bases in between. The CDR3 sequence is 12 residues long. From germline, CDR1 is SNHLY and CDR2 FYNNEI. The CDR3 loop is CASRRMGTEAFF. CDR3 coding DNA: TGTGCCAGCAGGCGGATGGGCACTGAAGCTTTCTTT.

This rearrangement joins TRBV5-1 to TRBJ2-2; possibly TRBD1 for D (6 bases). CDR3 length equals 16 residues. The ends were cut back, 2 bases at V and 2 bases at J, with 13 bases in the middle. The V gene's germline CDR1 is SGHRS and CDR2 YFSETQ. The CDR3 region has the DNA TGCGCCAGCAGCTTCAACTTACAGGGAAACACCGGGGAGCTGTTTTTT. This codes for CASSFNLQGNTGELFF.

The chain employs TRBV10-1 and TRBJ2-5; no firm D call. Germline CDR1 is WNHNN and CDR2 is SYGVQD (reference sequence). This CDR3 region has 15 residues. Trimming shortened V by 6 bases and J by 5 bases, and 19 bases separated the two germline ends. The CDR3 DNA follows: TGCGCCAGCAGACAATCCTATACGGTTAGGGAGACCCAGTACTTC. Translation: CASRQSYTVRETQYF.

This clonotype was picked up a small number of times. The chain has TRBV20-1 and TRBJ2-7; the match to TRBD2 covers 15 bases. V lost 3 bases, J lost 1 base, and 7 bases stayed unmatched. The CDR3 has 17 amino acids. Germline CDR1 and CDR2: DFQATT and SNEGSKA (reference sequence). This chain's CDR3 is CSARVGLAGGVSYEQYF. DNA for the CDR3: TGCAGTGCTAGGGTGGGACTAGCGGGAGGAGTGTCCTACGAGCAGTACTTC.

The CDR3 DNA is TGTGCCACCGGACGGGGACTCGGATCGGGTACGCAGTATTTT. Residues: CATGRGLGSGTQYF. The chain combines TRBV6-4 with TRBJ2-3, with D possibly matching TRBD2 (6 bases). Germline CDR1 MRHNA, CDR2 SNTAGT. The CDR3 has 14 amino acids. V lost 10 bases to trimming and J lost 8 bases, with 22 bases between them.

This clonotype has just one count. CDR3 DNA: TGCGCCAGCAGCCAGGGACTGATTAATGAGCAGTTCTTC. Its protein is CASSQGLINEQFF. This chain uses TRBV4-3 with TRBJ2-1; tentative D call: TRBD2 (6 bases). This CDR3 is 13 amino acids long. CDR1 and CDR2 from the germline V gene are LGHNA and YSLEER. Between the trimmed V and J ends, which lost 3 bases and 7 bases, there was a span of 10 bases.

This clonotype was detected once. The chain carries TRBV7-9 and TRBJ2-7; D uncertain. This CDR3 spans 11 amino acids. Germline V gives CDR1 SEHNR, CDR2 FQNEAQ (reference sequence). Trimming removed 5 bases from V and 7 bases from J, with 9 bases in between. The CDR3: CASSPGWEQYF. As DNA, the CDR3 is TGTGCCAGCAGCCCCGGGTGGGAGCAGTACTTC.

V usage is TRBV12-3 or TRBV12-4 and J usage is TRBJ2-1, with a possible D match to TRBD2 (7 bases). This CDR3 comprises 16 residues. The V gene lost 7 bases and the J gene lost 4 bases, with 20 bases spanning the gap. The CDR3 loop reads CASTPTGGALYNEQFF. The CDR3 region has the DNA TGTGCCAGCACTCCGACGGGGGGCGCCCTTTACAATGAGCAGTTCTTC.

This chain uses TRBV5-5 with TRBJ2-2; D may be TRBD1 (6 bases). This CDR3 has 15 amino acids. V was pared by 0 bases and J by 3 bases, with 9 bases between. Germline V lookup: CDR1 SGHKS, CDR2 YYEKEE (reference sequence). CDR3 in amino acids: CASSLGDTYTGELFF. In nucleotides, the CDR3 is TGTGCCAGCAGCTTGGGGGACACCTACACCGGGGAGCTGTTTTTT.

This chain uses TRBV12-3 or TRBV12-4 with TRBJ1-2, with 7 bases identical to TRBD1. J gave up 4 bases and V 6 bases, and 5 bases lay outside the gene matches. The CDR3 has 13 residues. CDR3 sequence reads: CASRNRDSYGYTF. The DNA for the CDR3 is TGTGCCAGCAGAAACCGGGACAGCTATGGCTACACCTTC.

This chain links TRBV10-1 with TRBJ2-7; perhaps TRBD1 as D (7 bases). The germline V gene encodes CDR1 WNHNN and CDR2 SYGVQD (reference sequence). The CDR3 spans 14 residues. V was pared by 5 bases and J by 2 bases, with 13 bases between. The CDR3 region is CASSRGRGAYEQYF. CDR3 DNA sequence: TGCGCCAGCAGTAGAGGCAGGGGGGCCTACGAGCAGTACTTC.

The chain combines TRBV20-1 with TRBJ2-7, with D perhaps being TRBD1 or TRBD2 (7 bases each). The CDR3 runs 15 residues. Germline V CDR1 and CDR2: DFQATT, SNEGSKA (reference sequence). Trimming cost V 3 bases and J 4 bases, with 19 bases left between them. CDR3 DNA sequence: TGCAGTGCTAGGAGGGGGGGAGGGGGCGCTTACGAGCAGTACTTC. As protein: CSARRGGGGAYEQYF.

The chain links TRBV12-3 or TRBV12-4 to TRBJ2-5; D gene ambiguous. The CDR3 is 17 amino acids. V was clipped by 5 bases and J by 2 bases, with 21 bases between them. DNA for the CDR3: TGTGCCAGCAGTGCCGGACCGACCCAAAACTTTCAAGAGACCCAGTACTTC. It is translated as CASSAGPTQNFQETQYF.

This clonotype was detected only a few times. J is TRBJ2-3 and V is TRBV2, with 7 bases fitting TRBD1. Germline V CDR1 and CDR2: SNHLY, FYNNEI. CDR3 length: 15 amino acids. Trimming took 5 bases from V and 6 from J; bases not matched to a gene: 11. This CDR3 reads CASSFGTAPWDTQYF. Here the CDR3 DNA reads TGTGCCAGCAGTTTTGGGACAGCCCCCTGGGATACGCAGTATTTT.

In this sample, this clonotype turned up a few times. V and J are TRBV29-1 and TRBJ2-7; D not resolved. This CDR3 is built from 11 residues. V was pared by 5 bases and J by 1 base, with 6 bases between. CDR1 is SQVTM and CDR2 is ANQGSEA in the germline V gene. This CDR3 reads CSVFESYEQYF. CDR3 sequence (DNA): TGCAGCGTTTTTGAGTCCTACGAGCAGTACTTC.

There are a few counts of this clonotype. The chain employs TRBV4-2 and TRBJ2-5, with 7 bases that match TRBD1. This CDR3 comprises 16 residues. Trimming took 0 bases from V and 5 from J; bases not matched to a gene: 9. CDR1 is LGHNA, CDR2 YNFKEQ, per germline. Here the CDR3 reads CASSQDHGTAKETQYF. In nucleotides, the CDR3 is TGTGCCAGCAGCCAAGATCACGGGACAGCTAAGGAGACCCAGTACTTC.

This clonotype came up a few times. The V and J genes are TRBV20-1 and TRBJ2-1; tentative D call: TRBD2 (6 bases). The CDR3 is 14 residues long. Germline-derived CDR1 and CDR2 are DFQATT and SNEGSKA (reference sequence). The V and J ends lost 6 bases and 5 bases respectively, with 17 bases between them. CDR3 amino acids: CSALSSVNNNEQFF. CDR3 nucleotides: TGCAGTGCACTCTCTAGCGTCAACAACAATGAGCAGTTCTTC.

J is TRBJ2-3 and V is TRBV20-1; 12 positions match TRBD2. With V trimmed by 2 bases and J by 1 base, 7 bases remained unmatched. Germline lookup yields CDR1 DFQATT and CDR2 SNEGSKA (reference sequence). The CDR3 runs to 17 residues. The CDR3 coding sequence is TGCAGTGCTAGAAGTGGGACTAGCGGGTTCCGCACAGATACGCAGTATTTT. This translates into CSARSGTSGFRTDTQYF.

The CDR3 loop reads CASSSRGGNEQFF. The DNA for the CDR3 is TGTGCCAGCAGCTCCCGGGGGGGGAATGAGCAGTTCTTC. The V and J genes are TRBV7-2 and TRBJ2-1; TRBD2 matches 8 bases. The CDR3 contains 13 residues. Germline CDR1 is SGHTA and CDR2 is FQGNSA. V lost 4 bases and J lost 7; bases outside the gene matches: 3.

In nucleotides, the CDR3 is TGTGCCAGCAGCGACTTGAATGAGGGGCCCCGGGGAGTGCAGTACTTC. Translated, it gives CASSDLNEGPRGVQYF. This sequence joins TRBV14 and TRBJ2-7; D tentatively reads TRBD1 or TRBD2 (5 bases each). The CDR3 sequence is 16 residues long. CDR1 is SGHDN, CDR2 FVKESK, per germline. Trimming stripped 5 bases from V and 9 bases from J, with 26 bases between.

V is TRBV7-2 and J is TRBJ1-2; D uncertain. The ends were cut back, 5 bases at V and 0 bases at J, with 10 bases in the middle. The germline CDR1 and CDR2 sequences are SGHTA and FQGNSA. The CDR3 runs 14 residues. CDR3 residues: CASSTRTANYGYTF. In nucleotides, the CDR3 is TGTGCCAGCAGCACACGGACGGCTAACTATGGCTACACCTTC.

In nucleotides, the CDR3 is TGTGCCACCAGCAGGTCTAGCGGGGGGGCGAGGTATGAGCAGTTCTTC. This sequence encodes CATSRSSGGARYEQFF. The genes are TRBV15 and TRBJ2-1; 12 nucleotides match TRBD2. CDR1 and CDR2 from the germline V gene are LNHNV and YYDKDF (reference sequence). V lost 3 bases and J lost 8; bases outside the gene matches: 8. The CDR3 loop spans 16 amino acids.